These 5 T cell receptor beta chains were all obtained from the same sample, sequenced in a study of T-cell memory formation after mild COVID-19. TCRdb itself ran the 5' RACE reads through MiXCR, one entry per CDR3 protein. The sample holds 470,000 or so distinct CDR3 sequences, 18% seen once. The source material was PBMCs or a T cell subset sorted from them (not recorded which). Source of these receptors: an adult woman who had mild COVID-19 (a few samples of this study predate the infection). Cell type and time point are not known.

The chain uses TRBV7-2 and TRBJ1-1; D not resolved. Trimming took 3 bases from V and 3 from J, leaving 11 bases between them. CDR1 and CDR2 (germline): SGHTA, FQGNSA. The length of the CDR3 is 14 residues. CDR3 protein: CASSFQQRDTEAFF. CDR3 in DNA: TGTGCCAGCAGCTTCCAACAGCGGGACACTGAAGCTTTCTTT. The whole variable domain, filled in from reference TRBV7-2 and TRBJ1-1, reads GAGVSQSPSNKVTEKGKDVELRCDPISGHTALYWYRQSLGQGLEFLIYFQGNSAPDKSGLPSDRFSAERTGGSVSTLTIQRTQQEDSAVYLCASSFQQRDTEAFFGQGTRLTVV.

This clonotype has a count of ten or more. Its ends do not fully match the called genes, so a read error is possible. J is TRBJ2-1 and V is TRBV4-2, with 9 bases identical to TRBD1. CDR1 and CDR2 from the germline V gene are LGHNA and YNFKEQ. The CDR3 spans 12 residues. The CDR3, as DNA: TGTGCCAGCAGCCAAGGGGGACAGGGCGCTCTCTTC. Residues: CASSQGGQGALF.

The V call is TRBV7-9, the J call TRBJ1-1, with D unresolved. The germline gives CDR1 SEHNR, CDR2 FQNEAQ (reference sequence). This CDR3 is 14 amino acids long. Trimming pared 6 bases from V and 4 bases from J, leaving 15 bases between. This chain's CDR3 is CASRGMSAGTEAFF. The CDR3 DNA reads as TGTGCCAGCAGGGGGATGAGTGCGGGCACTGAAGCTTTCTTT. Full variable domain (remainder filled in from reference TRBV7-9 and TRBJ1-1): DTGVSQNPRHKITKRGQNVTFRCDPISEHNRLYWYRQTLGQGPEFLTYFQNEAQLEKSRLLSDRFSAERPKGSFSTLEIQRTEQGDSAMYLCASRGMSAGTEAFFGQGTRLTVV.

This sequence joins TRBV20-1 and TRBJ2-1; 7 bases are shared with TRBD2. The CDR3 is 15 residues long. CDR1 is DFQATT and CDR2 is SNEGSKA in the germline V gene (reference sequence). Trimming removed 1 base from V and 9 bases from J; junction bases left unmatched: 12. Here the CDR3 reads CSARAAGLQVGEQFF. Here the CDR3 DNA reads TGCAGTGCTAGAGCCGCGGGACTACAAGTTGGTGAGCAGTTCTTC.

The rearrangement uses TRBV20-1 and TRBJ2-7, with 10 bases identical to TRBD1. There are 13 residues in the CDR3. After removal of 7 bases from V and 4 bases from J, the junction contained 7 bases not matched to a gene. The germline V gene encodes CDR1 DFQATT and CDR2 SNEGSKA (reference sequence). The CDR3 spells CSGPGQGTYEQYF. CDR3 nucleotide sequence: TGCAGTGGTCCGGGACAGGGGACATACGAGCAGTACTTC.